The subject of this entry is one T cell receptor (beta chain). Its matching antigen is unknown. These data originate in a study of shared clonotypes between healthy human individuals. Assay execution took place at the deep level. Generated by immunoSEQ multiplex PCR, the TCRdb table keeps only in-frame clones and is missing some. The sample includes a few million clones, just over 90% seen only once; the top ten take 0.35% to 0.45%. Overall study findings and caveats: Compared with clonotypes that all four donors shared, non-shared clonotypes had lower generation probabilities.

The V gene end was trimmed by 5 bases and the J gene end by 7 bases; junction bases not matched to a gene: 12. This CDR3 region has 15 residues. Germline assignment: CDR1 MDHEN and CDR2 SYDVKM. The chain couples TRBV28 to TRBJ2-7; 9 bases map to TRBD1. Sequenced input: naive CD4+ T cells from PBMCs. Subset indicated: CD45RA+ positively selected. The sequence came from a man aged 18-30 years in good health. Some clones in this sample may be carry-over from other donors' samples. The CDR3 reads CASSTPGTGLGEQYF. The CDR3 region has the DNA TGTGCCAGCAGTACTCCCGGGACAGGGTTGGGTGAGCAGTACTTC.